This entry concerns a single TCR beta chain. Its target is not known. The data belong to a study of cytomegalovirus exposure and HLA in healthy donors. Study-level results: Cytomegalovirus-associated TCR beta chains were listed, numbering some 150. Certain sequence variants were highly shared and formed a cluster, and this cluster was likely a sequencing artifact.

60 Vbeta and 13 Jbeta primers were used in PCR. Clones were read by immunoSEQ multiplex PCR, and TCRdb kept only the in-frame ones, dropping some. The profile shows 150,000 or so clones, approximately 80% of them singletons. Material for sequencing was PBMCs. This sequence originates from a man in his thirties or forties in good health and CMV-seronegative.

CDR3 nucleotides: TGTGCCAGCAAAAACAAGAATCAGCCCCAGCATTTT. Translating gives CASKNKNQPQHF. The V and J genes are TRBV27 and TRBJ1-5; D is unresolved. V was cut by 7 bases and J by 4 bases, with 8 bases left in between. CDR3 length equals 12 residues. Germline V gives CDR1 MNHEY, CDR2 SMNVEV (reference sequence).